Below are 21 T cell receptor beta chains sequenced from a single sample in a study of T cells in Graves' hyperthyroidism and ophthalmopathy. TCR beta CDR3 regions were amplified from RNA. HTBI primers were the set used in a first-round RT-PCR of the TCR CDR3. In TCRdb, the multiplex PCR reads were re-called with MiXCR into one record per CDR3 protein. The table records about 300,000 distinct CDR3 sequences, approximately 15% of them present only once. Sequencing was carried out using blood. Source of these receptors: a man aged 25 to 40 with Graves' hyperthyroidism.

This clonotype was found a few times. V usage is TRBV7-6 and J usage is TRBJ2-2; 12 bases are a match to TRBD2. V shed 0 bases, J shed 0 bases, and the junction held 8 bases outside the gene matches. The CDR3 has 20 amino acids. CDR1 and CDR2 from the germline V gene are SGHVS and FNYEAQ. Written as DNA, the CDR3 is TGTGCCAGCAGCTTAGCACTAGGACTAGCGGGAACTGCGAACACCGGGGAGCTGTTTTTT. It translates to CASSLALGLAGTANTGELFF.

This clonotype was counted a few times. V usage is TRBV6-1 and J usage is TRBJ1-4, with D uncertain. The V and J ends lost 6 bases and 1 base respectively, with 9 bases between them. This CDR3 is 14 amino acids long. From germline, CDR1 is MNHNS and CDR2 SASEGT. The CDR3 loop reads CASRPTVTNEKLFF. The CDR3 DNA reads TGTGCCAGCAGGCCCACCGTAACTAATGAAAAACTGTTTTTT.

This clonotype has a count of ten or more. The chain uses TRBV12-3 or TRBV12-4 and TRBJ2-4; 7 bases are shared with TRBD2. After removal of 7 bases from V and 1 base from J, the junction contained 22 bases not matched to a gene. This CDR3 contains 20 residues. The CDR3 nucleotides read TGTGCCAGCACCCTAGGCCAATTCGCGGGAGAAGGGCGGGCCAAAAACATTCAGTACTTC. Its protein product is CASTLGQFAGEGRAKNIQYF.

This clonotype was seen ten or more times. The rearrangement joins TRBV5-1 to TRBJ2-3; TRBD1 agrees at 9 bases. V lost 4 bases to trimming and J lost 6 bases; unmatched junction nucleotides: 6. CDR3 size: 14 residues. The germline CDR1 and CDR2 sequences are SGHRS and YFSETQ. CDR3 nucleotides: TGCGCCAGCAGCCCAGGACAGGGGTTTGATACGCAGTATTTT. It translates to CASSPGQGFDTQYF.

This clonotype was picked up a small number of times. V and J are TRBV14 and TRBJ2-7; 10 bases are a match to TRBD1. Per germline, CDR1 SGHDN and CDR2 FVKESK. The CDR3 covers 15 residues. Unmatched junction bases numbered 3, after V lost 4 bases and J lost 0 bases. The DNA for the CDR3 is TGTGCCAGCAGCCCCGACAGGGGGCCCTCCTACGAGCAGTACTTC. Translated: CASSPDRGPSYEQYF.

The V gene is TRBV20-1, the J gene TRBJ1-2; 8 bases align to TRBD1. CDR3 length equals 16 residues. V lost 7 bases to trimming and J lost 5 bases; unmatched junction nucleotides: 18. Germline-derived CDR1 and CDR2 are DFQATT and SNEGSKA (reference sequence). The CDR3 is CSGTSGGLGGLYGYTF. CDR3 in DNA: TGCAGTGGGACCTCAGGGGGCCTAGGGGGACTATATGGCTACACCTTC.

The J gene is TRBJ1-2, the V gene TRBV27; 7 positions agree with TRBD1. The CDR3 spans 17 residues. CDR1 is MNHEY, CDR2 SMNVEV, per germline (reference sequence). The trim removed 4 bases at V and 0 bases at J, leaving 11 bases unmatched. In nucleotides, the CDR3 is TGTGCCAGCAGTTCTAGATACAGGGGACCAGCTAACTATGGCTACACCTTC. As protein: CASSSRYRGPANYGYTF.

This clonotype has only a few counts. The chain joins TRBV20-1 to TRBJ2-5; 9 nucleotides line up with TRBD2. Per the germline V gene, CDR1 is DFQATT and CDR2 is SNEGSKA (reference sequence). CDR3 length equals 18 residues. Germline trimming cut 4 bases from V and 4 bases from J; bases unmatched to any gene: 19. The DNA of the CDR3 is TGCAGTGCTATGTCCCCGGGGCAGTTAGCGGGAGTTGGAGAGACCCAGTACTTC. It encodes CSAMSPGQLAGVGETQYF.

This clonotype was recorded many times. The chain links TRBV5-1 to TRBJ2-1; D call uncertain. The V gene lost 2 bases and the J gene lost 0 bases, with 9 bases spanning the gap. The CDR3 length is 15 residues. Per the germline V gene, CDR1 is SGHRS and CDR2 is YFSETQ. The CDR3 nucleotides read TGCGCCAGCAGCTTCCCGGCCAGCTCCTACAATGAGCAGTTCTTC. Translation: CASSFPASSYNEQFF.

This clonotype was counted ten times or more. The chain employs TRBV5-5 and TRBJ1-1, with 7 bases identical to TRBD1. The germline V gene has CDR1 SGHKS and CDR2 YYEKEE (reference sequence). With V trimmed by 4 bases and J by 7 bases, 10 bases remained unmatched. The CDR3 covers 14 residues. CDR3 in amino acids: CASSPSGQAVEAFF. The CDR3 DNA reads TGTGCCAGCAGCCCATCCGGACAGGCTGTTGAAGCTTTCTTT.

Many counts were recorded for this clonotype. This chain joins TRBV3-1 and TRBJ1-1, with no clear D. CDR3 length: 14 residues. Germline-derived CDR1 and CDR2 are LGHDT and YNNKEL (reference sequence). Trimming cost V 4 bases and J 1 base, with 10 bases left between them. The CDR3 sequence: CASSPVSGNTEAFF. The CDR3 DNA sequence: TGTGCCAGCAGCCCCGTATCGGGGAACACTGAAGCTTTCTTT.

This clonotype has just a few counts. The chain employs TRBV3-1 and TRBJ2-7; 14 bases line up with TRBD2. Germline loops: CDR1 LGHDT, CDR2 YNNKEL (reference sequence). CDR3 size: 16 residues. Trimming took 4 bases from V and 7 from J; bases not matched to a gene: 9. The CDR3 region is CASSPPGTSGSFEQYF. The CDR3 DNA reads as TGTGCCAGCAGCCCTCCAGGGACTAGCGGGAGTTTTGAGCAGTACTTC.

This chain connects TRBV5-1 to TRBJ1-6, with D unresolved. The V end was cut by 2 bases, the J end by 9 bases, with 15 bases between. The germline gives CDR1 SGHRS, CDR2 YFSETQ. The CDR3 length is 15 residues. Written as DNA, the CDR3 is TGCGCCAGCAGCTTCCGGCGGGCCCGAGGTTCACCCCTCCACTTT. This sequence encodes CASSFRRARGSPLHF.

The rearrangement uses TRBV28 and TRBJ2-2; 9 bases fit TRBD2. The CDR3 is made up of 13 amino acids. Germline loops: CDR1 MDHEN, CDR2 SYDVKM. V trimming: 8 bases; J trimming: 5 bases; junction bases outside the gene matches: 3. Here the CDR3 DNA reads TGTGCCAGCCGTCTAGCGGGGACCGGGGAGCTGTTTTTT. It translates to CASRLAGTGELFF.

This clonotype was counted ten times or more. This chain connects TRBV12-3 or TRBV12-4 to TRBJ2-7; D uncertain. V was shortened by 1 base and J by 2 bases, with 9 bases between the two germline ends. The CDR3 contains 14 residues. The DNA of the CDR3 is TGTGCCAGCAGTTTAGGGACCGCAGCCTACGAGCAGTACTTC. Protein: CASSLGTAAYEQYF.

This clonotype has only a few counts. CDR3 nucleotides: TGTGCCAGCAGTTTAGGGACAGCCCCCGACTACGAGCAGTACTTC. Protein sequence: CASSLGTAPDYEQYF. The chain recombines TRBV28 with TRBJ2-7, with 7 bases matching TRBD1. V was pared by 2 bases and J by 3 bases, with 7 bases of the junction left unmatched. Germline V CDR1 and CDR2: MDHEN, SYDVKM. CDR3 length: 15 amino acids.

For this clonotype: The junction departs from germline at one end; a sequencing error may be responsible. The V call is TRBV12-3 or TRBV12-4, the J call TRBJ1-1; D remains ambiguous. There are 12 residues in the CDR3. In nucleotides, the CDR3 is TGTGCCTTCGGAGGACGTCGGACTGAAGCTCTCTTT. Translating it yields CAFGGRRTEALF.

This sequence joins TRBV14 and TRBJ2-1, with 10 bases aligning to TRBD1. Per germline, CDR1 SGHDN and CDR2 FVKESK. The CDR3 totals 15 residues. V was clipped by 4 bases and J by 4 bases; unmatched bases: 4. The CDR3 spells CASSRRTGGYNEQFF. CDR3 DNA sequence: TGTGCCAGCAGCCGCAGGACAGGGGGATACAATGAGCAGTTCTTC.

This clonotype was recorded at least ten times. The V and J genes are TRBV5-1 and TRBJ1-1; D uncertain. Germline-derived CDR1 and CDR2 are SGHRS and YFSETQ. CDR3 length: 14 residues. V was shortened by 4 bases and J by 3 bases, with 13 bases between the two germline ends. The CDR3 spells CASSPFLGYTEAFF. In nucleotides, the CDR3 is TGCGCCAGCAGCCCGTTTTTAGGTTACACTGAAGCTTTCTTT.

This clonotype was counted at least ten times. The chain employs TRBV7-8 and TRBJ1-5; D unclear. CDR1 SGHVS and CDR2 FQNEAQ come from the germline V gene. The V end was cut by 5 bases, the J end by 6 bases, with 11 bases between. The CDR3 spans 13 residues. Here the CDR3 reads CASSPEPSQPQHF. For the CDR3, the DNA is TGTGCCAGCAGCCCGGAGCCTAGTCAGCCCCAGCATTTT.

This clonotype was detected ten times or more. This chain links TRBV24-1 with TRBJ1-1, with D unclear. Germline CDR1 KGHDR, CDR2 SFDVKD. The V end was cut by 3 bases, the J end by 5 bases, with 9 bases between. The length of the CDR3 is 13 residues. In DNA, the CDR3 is TGTGCCACCAGTGATGCTAAGGAGACTGAAGCTTTCTTT. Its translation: CATSDAKETEAFF.